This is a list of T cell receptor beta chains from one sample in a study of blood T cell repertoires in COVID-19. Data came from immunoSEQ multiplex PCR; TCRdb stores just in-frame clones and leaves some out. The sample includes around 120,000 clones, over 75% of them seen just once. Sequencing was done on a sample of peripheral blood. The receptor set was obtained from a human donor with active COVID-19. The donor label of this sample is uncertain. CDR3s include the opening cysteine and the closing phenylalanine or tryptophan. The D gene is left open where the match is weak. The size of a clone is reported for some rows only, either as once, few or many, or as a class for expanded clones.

CDR3nt: TGTGCCAGCAGTGAAGCGCGGGGGCAGTACTTC; CDR3aa: CASSEARGQYF; j_gene: TRBJ2-7; d_gene: -; v_gene: TRBV2; abundance: -; len: 11
CDR3nt: TGCGCCAGCAGCTCGGGACAGGTCTACACAGATACGCAGTATTTT; CDR3aa: CASSSGQVYTDTQYF; j_gene: TRBJ2-3; d_gene: TRBD1; v_gene: TRBV5-1; abundance: -; len: 15
CDR3nt: TGTGCCAGCAGTTACGCCTACAGGAGTTCTGGAAACACCATATATTTT; CDR3aa: CASSYAYRSSGNTIYF; j_gene: TRBJ1-3; d_gene: -; v_gene: TRBV6-5; abundance: once; len: 16
CDR3nt: TGTGCCAGCAGCCATAATGGCTACACCTTC; CDR3aa: CASSHNGYTF; j_gene: TRBJ1-2; d_gene: -; v_gene: TRBV6-2/TRBV6-3; abundance: -; len: 10
CDR3nt: TGTGCCAGCAGTGGGGAGGACGCCGGGGAGCTGTTTTTT; CDR3aa: CASSGEDAGELFF; j_gene: TRBJ2-2; d_gene: -; v_gene: TRBV2; abundance: -; len: 13
CDR3nt: TGTGCCAGCAGTGAAGCCGGAAGGAAACAGGGGGCCCATTTT; CDR3aa: CASSEAGRKQGAHF; j_gene: TRBJ1-4; d_gene: TRBD1; v_gene: TRBV6-1; abundance: -; len: 14
CDR3nt: TGTGCCAGCAGCGATGGCTCCTCCTACAATGAGCAGTTCTTC; CDR3aa: CASSDGSSYNEQFF; j_gene: TRBJ2-1; d_gene: -; v_gene: TRBV27; abundance: -; len: 14
CDR3nt: TGTGCCAGTAGTCCCCAGACCGGGACAGTGTCTGGATACACCTTC; CDR3aa: CASSPQTGTVSGYTF; j_gene: TRBJ1-2; d_gene: TRBD1; v_gene: TRBV19; abundance: -; len: 15
CDR3nt: TGTGCCAGCAGTCCCCCCGGGACAGGAGACATCTACTCTCATTCACCCCTCCACTTT; CDR3aa: CASSPPGTGDIYSHSPLHF; j_gene: TRBJ1-6; d_gene: TRBD1; v_gene: TRBV28; abundance: -; len: 19
CDR3nt: TGTGCCAGCAGCCAAAACTTAGGAAACACCATATATTTT; CDR3aa: CASSQNLGNTIYF; j_gene: TRBJ1-3; d_gene: -; v_gene: TRBV3-1/TRBV3-2; abundance: -; len: 13
CDR3nt: TGTGCCAGTACCTCAGTACGGGAACGACACTACGAGCAGTACTTC; CDR3aa: CASTSVRERHYEQYF; j_gene: TRBJ2-7; d_gene: -; v_gene: TRBV27; abundance: -; len: 15
CDR3nt: TGTGCCAGCAGTACCCGGGACAGGGACTTCTTC; CDR3aa: CASSTRDRDFF; j_gene: TRBJ2-1; d_gene: TRBD1; v_gene: TRBV6-5; abundance: -; len: 11
CDR3nt: TGTGCCAGCAGTTCCCGGCCGGGCTACGAGCAGTACTTC; CDR3aa: CASSSRPGYEQYF; j_gene: TRBJ2-7; d_gene: -; v_gene: TRBV27; abundance: -; len: 13
CDR3nt: TGTGCCAGCAGCTCGAAATCGACTAGCGGGGATACAGATACGCAGTATTTT; CDR3aa: CASSSKSTSGDTDTQYF; j_gene: TRBJ2-3; d_gene: TRBD2; v_gene: TRBV5-4; abundance: -; len: 17
CDR3nt: TGTGCCTGGGGGATTGGGGCCCCAACTAATGAAAAACTGTTTTTT; CDR3aa: CAWGIGAPTNEKLFF; j_gene: TRBJ1-4; d_gene: -; v_gene: TRBV30; abundance: -; len: 15
CDR3nt: TGTGCCAGCAGCTTAGTCGCAGGGTTTAACGGTCAGCCCCAGCATTTT; CDR3aa: CASSLVAGFNGQPQHF; j_gene: TRBJ1-5; d_gene: -; v_gene: TRBV7-8; abundance: -; len: 16
CDR3nt: TGTGCCAGCAGTAGGCAGGGGGCGCGCGAGCAGTACTTC; CDR3aa: CASSRQGAREQYF; j_gene: TRBJ2-7; d_gene: TRBD1; v_gene: TRBV6-2/TRBV6-3; abundance: -; len: 13
CDR3nt: TGTGCCAGCAGTTACGACAGGAACTATGGCTACACCTTC; CDR3aa: CASSYDRNYGYTF; j_gene: TRBJ1-2; d_gene: -; v_gene: TRBV5-5; abundance: -; len: 13
CDR3nt: TGTGCCAGCAGCTTAGATGTCGGACAGGGGTATGGCTACACCTTC; CDR3aa: CASSLDVGQGYGYTF; j_gene: TRBJ1-2; d_gene: TRBD1; v_gene: TRBV11-2; abundance: -; len: 15
CDR3nt: TGTGCCAGCGGCCGACAGTCTGGAAACACCATATATTTT; CDR3aa: CASGRQSGNTIYF; j_gene: TRBJ1-3; d_gene: -; v_gene: TRBV3-1/TRBV3-2; abundance: -; len: 13
CDR3nt: TGCAGTGCTAGTAACAGACACCGAGATGGCTACACCTTC; CDR3aa: CSASNRHRDGYTF; j_gene: TRBJ1-2; d_gene: -; v_gene: TRBV20-1; abundance: -; len: 13
CDR3nt: TGTGCCAGCAGCTCGGTGGATGAGCAGTTCTTC; CDR3aa: CASSSVDEQFF; j_gene: TRBJ2-1; d_gene: -; v_gene: TRBV7-8; abundance: -; len: 11
CDR3nt: TGTGCCATCAGTGAGTCGGGACAGGAAAATTCACCCCTCCACTTT; CDR3aa: CAISESGQENSPLHF; j_gene: TRBJ1-6; d_gene: TRBD1; v_gene: TRBV10-3; abundance: once; len: 15
CDR3nt: TGTGCCAGCAGCTTGCTTCCCACAGATACGCAGTATTTT; CDR3aa: CASSLLPTDTQYF; j_gene: TRBJ2-3; d_gene: -; v_gene: TRBV5-5; abundance: -; len: 13
CDR3nt: TGTGCCAGCAGCCAAGGACTTGTCTACGAGCAGTACTTC; CDR3aa: CASSQGLVYEQYF; j_gene: TRBJ2-7; d_gene: -; v_gene: TRBV4-2; abundance: -; len: 13
CDR3nt: TGTGCCAGCAGCCAAGGACAGGTGAGGGACTCACCCCTCCACTTT; CDR3aa: CASSQGQVRDSPLHF; j_gene: TRBJ1-6; d_gene: -; v_gene: TRBV3-1/TRBV3-2; abundance: -; len: 15
CDR3nt: TGTGCCAGCAGTTTCACATATACAGGGGGCAGGAACACTGAAGCTTTCTTT; CDR3aa: CASSFTYTGGRNTEAFF; j_gene: TRBJ1-1; d_gene: TRBD1; v_gene: TRBV27; abundance: -; len: 17
CDR3nt: TGTGCCAGCAGCCACATCCGACAGGGAAGGACTGAAGCTTTCTTT; CDR3aa: CASSHIRQGRTEAFF; j_gene: TRBJ1-1; d_gene: TRBD1; v_gene: TRBV3-1/TRBV3-2; abundance: once; len: 15
CDR3nt: TGTGCCAGCAGTGACGGACAGGGGTACCAAGAGACCCAGTACTTC; CDR3aa: CASSDGQGYQETQYF; j_gene: TRBJ2-5; d_gene: TRBD1; v_gene: TRBV6-2/TRBV6-3; abundance: -; len: 15
CDR3nt: TGTGCCAGCGCTCACAGGGTAGCCACTGAAGCTTTCTTT; CDR3aa: CASAHRVATEAFF; j_gene: TRBJ1-1; d_gene: -; v_gene: TRBV19; abundance: -; len: 13
CDR3nt: TGTGCCATCAGTGAGCCTTCCGGGACAGGGGGTGCGGATACGCAGTATTTT; CDR3aa: CAISEPSGTGGADTQYF; j_gene: TRBJ2-3; d_gene: TRBD1; v_gene: TRBV10-3; abundance: -; len: 17
CDR3nt: TGCGCCAGCAGCCAGACGACAGTGACTAACTATGGCTACACCTTC; CDR3aa: CASSQTTVTNYGYTF; j_gene: TRBJ1-2; d_gene: -; v_gene: TRBV4-3; abundance: -; len: 15
CDR3nt: TGTGCCGGCACTAGTCTGGTGGCGAATCAGCCCCAGCATTTT; CDR3aa: CAGTSLVANQPQHF; j_gene: TRBJ1-5; d_gene: -; v_gene: TRBV2; abundance: -; len: 14
CDR3nt: TGTGCCAGCAGCCAAGGGGGGACAGGGAATTCACCCCTCCACTTT; CDR3aa: CASSQGGTGNSPLHF; j_gene: TRBJ1-6; d_gene: TRBD1; v_gene: TRBV3-1/TRBV3-2; abundance: -; len: 15
CDR3nt: TGCGCCAGCAGCCAAGATGAAGCGGATTCGACTGGCTACACCTTC; CDR3aa: CASSQDEADSTGYTF; j_gene: TRBJ1-2; d_gene: -; v_gene: TRBV4-1; abundance: -; len: 15
CDR3nt: TGTGCCAGCAGCTTACAGGGATACGAGCAGTACTTC; CDR3aa: CASSLQGYEQYF; j_gene: TRBJ2-7; d_gene: -; v_gene: TRBV11-2; abundance: few; len: 12
CDR3nt: TGTGCCATCAGCGCCAGCGGGGGGCACACTCTTTACAATGAGCAGTTCTTC; CDR3aa: CAISASGGHTLYNEQFF; j_gene: TRBJ2-1; d_gene: TRBD2; v_gene: TRBV10-3; abundance: -; len: 17
CDR3nt: TGTGCCAGCAGCCTAGGGACAGTTTTCGTCTATGGCTACACCTTC; CDR3aa: CASSLGTVFVYGYTF; j_gene: TRBJ1-2; d_gene: TRBD1; v_gene: TRBV7-9; abundance: few; len: 15
CDR3nt: TGTGCCAGCAGCCAAGAGGGGACAGTTACCGGGGAGCTGTTTTTT; CDR3aa: CASSQEGTVTGELFF; j_gene: TRBJ2-2; d_gene: TRBD1; v_gene: TRBV4-2; abundance: -; len: 15
CDR3nt: TGTGCCAGCAGCCTTACCGGGACAGGGAGCTCCTATAATTCACCCCTCCACTTT; CDR3aa: CASSLTGTGSSYNSPLHF; j_gene: TRBJ1-6; d_gene: TRBD1; v_gene: TRBV9; abundance: -; len: 18
CDR3nt: TGTGCCAGCAGTTCGGGGAAAAGCACAGATACGCAGTATTTT; CDR3aa: CASSSGKSTDTQYF; j_gene: TRBJ2-3; d_gene: -; v_gene: TRBV28; abundance: -; len: 14
CDR3nt: TGTGCCAGTAGAGGTGTTATTTGGGGACAGACAGCCTCTGGAAACACCATATATTTT; CDR3aa: CASRGVIWGQTASGNTIYF; j_gene: TRBJ1-3; d_gene: TRBD1; v_gene: TRBV19; abundance: -; len: 19
CDR3nt: TGTGCCAGCAGCGACAGAGGAGGGTTTAGCAATCAGCCCCAGCATTTT; CDR3aa: CASSDRGGFSNQPQHF; j_gene: TRBJ1-5; d_gene: -; v_gene: TRBV3-1/TRBV3-2; abundance: -; len: 16
CDR3nt: TGTGCCAGCAGCCCCCGTGCAGGGGGCCGGGTCGGGGAGCTGTTTTTT; CDR3aa: CASSPRAGGRVGELFF; j_gene: TRBJ2-2; d_gene: TRBD1; v_gene: TRBV5-4; abundance: -; len: 16
CDR3nt: TGCGCCAGCAGCTTGGCGGGACAGGGGGCGCGGAGGGAGACCCAGTACTTC; CDR3aa: CASSLAGQGARRETQYF; j_gene: TRBJ2-5; d_gene: TRBD1; v_gene: TRBV5-1; abundance: few; len: 17
CDR3nt: TGTGCCAGCAGCTTTTACGGGACAGGGGACACAGATACGCAGTATTTT; CDR3aa: CASSFYGTGDTDTQYF; j_gene: TRBJ2-3; d_gene: TRBD1; v_gene: TRBV5-6; abundance: -; len: 16
CDR3nt: TGTGCCAGCAGCCACTTTGAGCTCAACACAGATACGCAGTATTTT; CDR3aa: CASSHFELNTDTQYF; j_gene: TRBJ2-3; d_gene: -; v_gene: TRBV7-9; abundance: -; len: 15
CDR3nt: TGTGCCAGCAGCCATTGGGCGACAGGGGTAGATCAGCCCCAGCATTTT; CDR3aa: CASSHWATGVDQPQHF; j_gene: TRBJ1-5; d_gene: TRBD1; v_gene: TRBV5-6; abundance: -; len: 16
CDR3nt: TGTGCCAGCAGCGGCAAACAGGGATCCGGAAACACCATATATTTT; CDR3aa: CASSGKQGSGNTIYF; j_gene: TRBJ1-3; d_gene: -; v_gene: TRBV9; abundance: -; len: 15
CDR3nt: TGTGCCAGCAGCCTGGGACTAGAGGGGGAGACCCAGTACTTC; CDR3aa: CASSLGLEGETQYF; j_gene: TRBJ2-5; d_gene: TRBD2; v_gene: TRBV3-1/TRBV3-2; abundance: -; len: 14
CDR3nt: TGTGCCAGTAGTATCTATCGGACAGTCGGCACCGGGGAGCTGTTTTTT; CDR3aa: CASSIYRTVGTGELFF; j_gene: TRBJ2-2; d_gene: -; v_gene: TRBV19; abundance: -; len: 16
CDR3nt: TGTGCCAGCAGAAACAGGGTGGACTACAATGAGCAGTTCTTC; CDR3aa: CASRNRVDYNEQFF; j_gene: TRBJ2-1; d_gene: -; v_gene: TRBV6-5; abundance: -; len: 14
CDR3nt: TGTGCCAGCAGCGGAGGACCGACTCAATACAAGTATTTT; CDR3aa: CASSGGPTQYKYF; j_gene: TRBJ2-3; d_gene: -; v_gene: TRBV7-9; abundance: -; len: 13
CDR3nt: TGTGCCAGCAAAAAAAGGGAGTTGGGTTTTGAGACCCAGTACTTC; CDR3aa: CASKKRELGFETQYF; j_gene: TRBJ2-5; d_gene: -; v_gene: TRBV7-9; abundance: -; len: 15
CDR3nt: TGTGCCAGCAGCGAACAGGGGCCCCAGCCCCAGCATTTT; CDR3aa: CASSEQGPQPQHF; j_gene: TRBJ1-5; d_gene: TRBD1; v_gene: TRBV6-6; abundance: -; len: 13
CDR3nt: TGTGCCAGCAGCATCCGACTAGGCCAAGAGACCCAGTACTTC; CDR3aa: CASSIRLGQETQYF; j_gene: TRBJ2-5; d_gene: -; v_gene: TRBV5-4; abundance: once; len: 14
CDR3nt: TGTGCCAGCAGTGTATCAGGGTACTATGGCTACACCTTC; CDR3aa: CASSVSGYYGYTF; j_gene: TRBJ1-2; d_gene: -; v_gene: TRBV2; abundance: -; len: 13